This T cell receptor beta chain was profiled in a study of molecular identifiers for immune sequencing clone quantification. Turning to the study itself: Replicate experiments divided RNA from approximately 22,000 or 94,000 naive CD8 cells into five parts and sequenced four. Study results and limitations: Naive cells had under 1% of molecules in clones above 20 RNA copies, effectors over 98%. Shared barcodes on identical TCR molecules could underestimate the sizes of highly expanded clones.

J gave up 0 bases and V 4 bases, and 9 bases lay outside the gene matches. Per germline, CDR1 SQVTM and CDR2 ANQGSEA. This CDR3 comprises 16 residues. TCRdb processed the PCR reads anew with MiXCR; each CDR3 protein has one entry. Here the sample spans some 650,000 distinct CDR3 sequences, 20% being singletons. This clonotype was detected once. The antigen remains unidentified. The conserved phenylalanine or tryptophan normally closing the CDR3 is absent here, so this likely arose from a read error. The V and J genes are TRBV29-1 and TRBJ2-1, with TRBD2 matching 7 bases. The origin of this receptor is a human donor in good health. Some libraries in this study had Jurkat cell RNA spiked in. Sequenced: naive CD8+ T cells from blood, with Jurkat cell RNA spiked in. The sample's subset: FACS-sorted CD8+CD4-CCR7+CD45RA+ naive T cells. The CDR3 loop reads CSVAPWRESSYNEQFL. In DNA, the CDR3 is TGCAGCGTTGCACCCTGGCGGGAGAGCTCCTACAATGAGCAGTTCCTC.